The 26 T cell receptor beta chains below were found in one sample sequenced in a study of T-cell reconstitution after alpha-beta-depleted transplantation in children. Preparation of the TCRbeta library involved a method that used unique molecular identifiers. TCRdb re-called the PCR reads through MiXCR, storing one row per CDR3 protein. The sample lists about 420,000 distinct CDR3 sequences; about a sixth were seen once. Specimen: PBMCs, mostly from graft donor cells, collected 360 days after TCRalphabeta/CD19-depleted stem cell transplant. These receptors all stem from a boy younger than two who had a stem cell transplant for Wiskott-Aldrich syndrome, so the T cells may come from the graft donor.

The rearrangement uses TRBV12-3 or TRBV12-4 and TRBJ2-7, with 12 bases lining up with TRBD1. V shed 1 base and J 6 bases; nucleotides not matched to a gene: 4. The CDR3 extends over 15 amino acids. CDR3 sequence (DNA): TGTGCCAGCAGTTTAGGCTGGGACAGGGGGCGCGAGCAGTACTTC. Translating gives CASSLGWDRGREQYF.

In its sample, this clonotype was seen a few times. V is TRBV4-2 and J is TRBJ2-7; 7 bases fit TRBD2. V gave up 2 bases and J gave up 5 bases; unmatched junction bases: 9. The CDR3 has 15 amino acids. Germline values: CDR1 LGHNA, CDR2 YNFKEQ. Here the CDR3 DNA reads TGTGCCAGCAGCCAATTTCCCCGACTAGCCGACGAGCAGTACTTC. The encoded protein is CASSQFPRLADEQYF.

This clonotype was detected a few times. At one boundary the junction diverges from the germline segment, which might be a read error. This CDR3 reads CASSFKSSSEQYF. The CDR3 DNA reads TGTGCCAGCAGTTTTAAGTCCTCCTCCGAGCAGTACTTC. The chain couples TRBV12-3 or TRBV12-4 to TRBJ2-7; D call uncertain. The CDR3 length is 13 residues.

The table lists this clonotype with a few counts. The chain carries TRBV27 and TRBJ2-5, with a possible D match to TRBD1 (6 bases). Trimming shortened V by 4 bases and J by 4 bases, and 10 bases separated the two germline ends. Germline-derived CDR1 and CDR2 are MNHEY and SMNVEV (reference sequence). This CDR3 has 13 residues. CDR3 nucleotide sequence: TGTGCCAGCAGTTGGGGGCTGGGAGAGACCCAGTACTTC. Its translation is CASSWGLGETQYF.

This chain joins TRBV21-1 and TRBJ2-3; whether TRBD1, the table's D call, matches the DNA was not checked. TRBV21-1 is a listed pseudogene. The CDR3 is 22 amino acids. The CDR3 sequence is CASSKGENLWTMGLQDTDTQYF. The CDR3 DNA follows: TGTGCCAGCAGCAAAGGTGAGAATTTATGGACAATGGGGCTTCAGGACACAGATACGCAGTATTTT.

This clonotype was seen only a few times. The chain couples TRBV6-1 to TRBJ2-7; no firm D call. V was shortened by 6 bases and J by 5 bases, with 14 bases between the two germline ends. CDR3 length: 13 amino acids. CDR1 is MNHNS, CDR2 SASEGT, per germline. CDR3 sequence: CASRITPLDEQYF. The DNA for the CDR3 is TGTGCCAGCAGGATAACACCTTTGGACGAGCAGTACTTC.

The table lists this clonotype with a few counts. This chain uses TRBV11-2 with TRBJ2-7, with D uncertain. Deletions cut 3 bases from V and 7 bases from J, with 7 bases between. The CDR3 loop spans 11 amino acids. The germline CDR1 and CDR2 sequences are SGHAT and FQNNGV. Here the CDR3 reads CASSFSGEQYF. The CDR3 DNA follows: TGTGCCAGCAGCTTCTCCGGTGAGCAGTACTTC.

This clonotype was seen more than once but under ten times. The rearrangement joins TRBV5-1 to TRBJ2-7; D is unclear. The CDR3 is made up of 13 amino acids. Germline V gene lookup returns CDR1 SGHRS and CDR2 YFSETQ. V was clipped by 0 bases and J by 6 bases, with 10 bases between them. CDR3 in DNA: TGCGCCAGCAGCTTGGGTTTAGTGGGCGAGCAGTACTTC. Protein sequence: CASSLGLVGEQYF.

This clonotype was counted a few times. This chain joins TRBV12-3 or TRBV12-4 and TRBJ2-7; 9 bases align to TRBD1. J gave up 4 bases and V 5 bases, and 6 bases lay outside the gene matches. CDR3 length: 14 amino acids. The DNA of the CDR3 is TGTGCCAGCAGTCTTTGGACAGGGGTATACGAGCAGTACTTC. The encoded protein is CASSLWTGVYEQYF.

The chain's CDR3 is CASSLGVTAQDNEQFF. CDR3 coding DNA: TGTGCCAGCAGCTTAGGTGTAACAGCTCAAGACAATGAGCAGTTCTTC. The chain is built from TRBV7-9 and TRBJ2-1, with D uncertain. The V end lost 1 base, the J end lost 5 bases, and 15 bases lay between the germline ends. Looked up from germline, CDR1 is SEHNR and CDR2 is FQNEAQ (reference sequence). The CDR3 is made up of 16 amino acids.

This clonotype has only a few counts. This chain joins TRBV4-1 and TRBJ2-1; the match to TRBD2 covers 10 bases. The germline V gene encodes CDR1 MGHRA and CDR2 YSYEKL. The CDR3 has 16 amino acids. J lost 12 bases, V lost 2 bases, and 13 bases had no gene match. CDR3 protein: CASSQLERSLAGSQFF. In DNA, the CDR3 is TGCGCCAGCAGCCAATTGGAACGGTCACTAGCGGGGTCGCAGTTCTTC.

V usage is TRBV10-3 and J usage is TRBJ2-5; tentative D call: TRBD2 (5 bases). The CDR3 contains 13 residues. Between the trimmed V and J ends, which lost 8 bases and 5 bases, there was a span of 15 bases. Germline lookup yields CDR1 ENHRY and CDR2 SYGVKD. Written as DNA, the CDR3 is TGTGCCATCGGCGACTACCCGGAGGAGACCCAGTACTTC. This encodes CAIGDYPEETQYF.

There are a few counts of this clonotype. The chain recombines TRBV12-3 or TRBV12-4 with TRBJ1-2, with TRBD1 matching over 9 bases. The CDR3 consists of 13 residues. V trimming: 7 bases; J trimming: 6 bases; junction bases outside the gene matches: 6. This CDR3 reads CASNPGQGHGYTF. The CDR3 DNA reads TGTGCCAGCAACCCGGGACAGGGTCATGGCTACACCTTC.

The chain links TRBV20-1 to TRBJ2-3; 7 bases align to TRBD1. This CDR3 spans 16 amino acids. With V trimmed by 3 bases and J by 2 bases, 11 bases remained unmatched. Germline values: CDR1 DFQATT, CDR2 SNEGSKA (reference sequence). In nucleotides, the CDR3 is TGCAGTGCTAGCCGTCCTACAGGGGCTCTCACAGATACGCAGTATTTT. This gives the protein CSASRPTGALTDTQYF.

The genes are TRBV7-9 and TRBJ1-6, with D unclear. The V gene lost 3 bases and the J gene lost 9 bases, with 6 bases spanning the gap. Germline V gene data show CDR1 as SEHNR and CDR2 as FQNEAQ (reference sequence). The CDR3 has 12 amino acids. The CDR3: CASSFGTSPLHF. As DNA, the CDR3 is TGTGCCAGCAGCTTTGGTACTTCACCCCTCCACTTT.

This clonotype was seen many times. V is TRBV10-3 and J is TRBJ2-1; D might be TRBD2 (6 bases). V lost 9 bases, J lost 0 bases, and 9 bases lay in between. Germline V CDR1 and CDR2: ENHRY, SYGVKD. This CDR3 is 13 amino acids long. CDR3 loop: CAIGGLSYNEQFF. The DNA of the CDR3 is TGTGCCATTGGAGGGCTCTCCTACAATGAGCAGTTCTTC.

The CDR3 DNA is TGTGCCAGCAGCCCGGACCCATACAATGAGCAGTTCTTC. Translating gives CASSPDPYNEQFF. The gene calls are TRBV28 and TRBJ2-1; no clear D gene. Per germline, CDR1 MDHEN and CDR2 SYDVKM. The CDR3 contains 13 residues. V was pared by 6 bases and J by 4 bases, with 10 bases between. The whole variable domain, filled in from reference TRBV28 and TRBJ2-1, reads DVKVTQSSRYLVKRTGEKVFLECVQDMDHENMFWYRQDPGLGLRLIYFSYDVKMKEKGDIPEGYSVSREKKERFSLILESASTNQTSMYLCASSPDPYNEQFFGPGTRLTVL.

In this sample, this clonotype turned up a few times. The rearrangement links TRBV7-9 to TRBJ2-5; D possibly corresponds to TRBD2 (5 bases). CDR3 length: 14 amino acids. The V end lost 2 bases, the J end lost 4 bases, and 11 bases lay between the germline ends. CDR1 is SEHNR, CDR2 FQNEAQ, per germline (reference sequence). CDR3 in DNA: TGTGCCAGCAGCTTACTTGAGGGAAGAGAGACCCAGTACTTC. Translation gives CASSLLEGRETQYF.

CDR3 in amino acids: CASRIPGLLETQYF. The CDR3 DNA reads TGTGCCAGCAGGATCCCGGGACTCCTCGAGACCCAGTACTTC. The chain employs TRBV6-1 and TRBJ2-5, with D possibly TRBD2 on 6 matching bases. The CDR3 is made up of 14 amino acids. Germline CDR1 MNHNS, CDR2 SASEGT. V shed 6 bases and J shed 5 bases, with 16 bases lying between them.

The chain has TRBV20-1 and TRBJ2-1; D is tentatively TRBD1 or TRBD2 (5 bases each). This CDR3 comprises 13 residues. The ends were cut back, 1 base at V and 7 bases at J, with 11 bases in the middle. Germline CDR1 DFQATT, CDR2 SNEGSKA (reference sequence). DNA for the CDR3: TGCAGTGCTAGAGGAGGGGTTCTTAATGAGCAGTTCTTC. Amino acid sequence: CSARGGVLNEQFF.

The V gene is TRBV5-1, the J gene TRBJ2-7; 7 nucleotides agree with TRBD2. Germline CDR1 reads SGHRS; CDR2 reads YFSETQ. The CDR3 has 14 amino acids. The junction had 10 bases not matched to a gene; V was cut back by 7 bases and J by 3 bases. In nucleotides, the CDR3 is TGCGCCAGCGGACAACGCGGGAGATACTACGAGCAGTACTTC. Translating it yields CASGQRGRYYEQYF.

CDR3 sequence reads: CSVRGRDGTQYF. The CDR3 DNA is TGCAGTGTGAGAGGGCGGGACGGGACCCAGTACTTC. The rearrangement joins TRBV20-1 to TRBJ2-5; a possible D gene is TRBD2 (6 bases). The germline CDR1 and CDR2 sequences are DFQATT and SNEGSKA (reference sequence). This CDR3 has 12 residues. V lost 7 bases to trimming and J lost 7 bases, with 16 bases between them.

This chain connects TRBV20-1 to TRBJ1-5; 7 bases match TRBD1. Germline-derived CDR1 and CDR2 are DFQATT and SNEGSKA (reference sequence). V dropped 3 bases and J dropped 3; count of bases not matched to a gene: 8. The CDR3 spans 15 residues. The CDR3 protein is CSASAGQVNNQPQHF. The CDR3 nucleotides read TGCAGTGCTAGTGCTGGACAGGTTAACAATCAGCCCCAGCATTTT.

This clonotype was detected many times. The J gene is TRBJ2-7, the V gene TRBV28; weak D call: TRBD2 (5 bases). V dropped 3 bases and J dropped 1 base, with 7 bases sitting between them. This CDR3 has 13 amino acids. Germline V CDR1 and CDR2: MDHEN, SYDVKM. The CDR3 DNA reads TGTGCCAGCAGTTTTGGACTGTCCTACGAGCAGTACTTC. Residues: CASSFGLSYEQYF.

This clonotype was seen only a few times. The chain uses TRBV4-1 and TRBJ2-4, with TRBD1 matching over 7 bases. With V trimmed by 2 bases and J by 2 bases, 9 bases remained unmatched. In germline, CDR1 is MGHRA, CDR2 YSYEKL. CDR3 length: 17 residues. The CDR3: CASSQRQGDTSKNIQYF. CDR3 bases: TGCGCCAGCAGCCAAAGACAGGGAGACACCTCCAAAAACATTCAGTACTTC.

The chain joins TRBV5-1 to TRBJ2-5; the D gene is possibly TRBD2 (6 bases). The V end lost 4 bases, the J end lost 2 bases, and 9 bases lay between the germline ends. CDR1 and CDR2 (germline): SGHRS, YFSETQ. This CDR3 spans 13 amino acids. The DNA for the CDR3 is TGCGCCAGCAGCCTCCGGGAGCAAGAGACCCAGTACTTC. It is translated as CASSLREQETQYF.